These 19 T cell receptor beta chains were sequenced from one sample in a study of T-cell memory formation after mild COVID-19. Via MiXCR, TCRdb re-called the 5' RACE reads, giving one row per CDR3 protein. The table includes roughly 35,000 distinct CDR3 sequences, around 20% detected once. The sequencing input was PBMCs or a T cell subset sorted from them (not recorded which). The receptors come from an adult who had mild COVID-19 (a few samples of this study predate the infection). Cell type and time point are not known.

The V and J genes are TRBV4-1 and TRBJ2-7, with 8 nucleotides matching TRBD2. With 5 bases clipped from V and 6 bases from J, the junction kept 15 bases outside the gene matches. The germline V gene has CDR1 MGHRA and CDR2 YSYEKL. The CDR3 sequence is 16 residues long. The CDR3 coding sequence is TGCGCCAGCAGCTTTCGGCCGGGACTAGAGGCAGGCGAGCAGTACTTC. Translated: CASSFRPGLEAGEQYF.

This clonotype was observed at least ten times. The chain uses TRBV19 and TRBJ2-1, with 7 bases matching TRBD1. Germline CDR1 reads LNHDA; CDR2 reads SQIVND (reference sequence). V trimming: 7 bases; J trimming: 0 bases; junction bases outside the gene matches: 6. The CDR3 length is 15 residues. The CDR3 spells CASTDRATSYNEQFF. For the CDR3, the DNA is TGTGCCAGTACAGACAGGGCCACCTCCTACAATGAGCAGTTCTTC. Full variable domain (rest looked up from reference TRBV19 and TRBJ2-1): DGGITQSPKYLFRKEGQNVTLSCEQNLNHDAMYWYRQDPGQGLRLIYYSQIVNDFQKGDIAEGYSVSREKKESFPLTVTSAQKNPTAFYLCASTDRATSYNEQFFGPGTRLTVL.

There are many counts of this clonotype. The chain combines TRBV5-6 with TRBJ1-2; D may be TRBD1 (5 bases). Trimming shortened V by 4 bases and J by 5 bases, and 18 bases separated the two germline ends. The V gene's germline CDR1 is SGHDT and CDR2 YYEEEE. The CDR3 has 15 amino acids. The CDR3 sequence is CASSPQQAASYGYTF. The CDR3 coding sequence is TGTGCCAGCAGCCCCCAACAGGCCGCGAGTTATGGCTACACCTTC.

This clonotype was counted at least ten times. The chain couples TRBV3-1 to TRBJ2-7, with D possibly matching TRBD1 (5 bases). Trimming pared 4 bases from V and 4 bases from J, leaving 17 bases between. The CDR3 consists of 15 residues. CDR1 and CDR2 from the germline V gene are LGHDT and YNNKEL (reference sequence). CDR3 in DNA: TGTGCCAGCAGCCGTCCTCATGGACATACTTACGAGCAGTACTTC. Translating gives CASSRPHGHTYEQYF.

This clonotype was counted ten times or more. This chain uses TRBV5-4 with TRBJ1-2; TRBD1 might be the D (6 bases). V lost 1 base and J lost 5, with 9 bases in between. Germline V gene sequence: CDR1 SGHNT, CDR2 YYREEE (reference sequence). This CDR3 is built from 13 residues. CDR3 nucleotide sequence: TGTGCCAGCAGCTTGCCAGGGGAATATGGCTACACCTTC. Protein product: CASSLPGEYGYTF.

This clonotype was seen more than once but under ten times. The chain combines TRBV7-9 with TRBJ2-7, with 7 positions matching TRBD1. V gave up 4 bases and J gave up 5 bases; unmatched junction bases: 11. Germline loops: CDR1 SEHNR, CDR2 FQNEAQ (reference sequence). CDR3 length: 15 amino acids. The DNA of the CDR3 is TGTGCCAGCAGCTCCGGGACAGCCTTTGGGGACGAGCAGTACTTC. Residues: CASSSGTAFGDEQYF.

This clonotype was picked up many times. The rearrangement joins TRBV20-1 to TRBJ2-1; either TRBD1 or TRBD2 may fit D (5 bases each). V lost 2 bases, J lost 1 base, and 9 bases lay in between. Germline V gene lookup returns CDR1 DFQATT and CDR2 SNEGSKA (reference sequence). The CDR3 totals 14 residues. In DNA, the CDR3 is TGCAGTGCTAGAAGAGGGGCGTCCTACAATGAGCAGTTCTTC. It yields the protein CSARRGASYNEQFF.

This clonotype was counted many times. J is TRBJ1-2 and V is TRBV12-3 or TRBV12-4; D gene unclear. This CDR3 is 13 amino acids long. Trimming took off 6 bases at V and 6 bases at J, with 14 bases between the two ends. The CDR3 spells CASRITAGDGYTF. DNA of the CDR3: TGTGCCAGCAGAATTACGGCCGGGGATGGCTACACCTTC.

The rearrangement joins TRBV20-1 to TRBJ1-2; unclear D gene. Trimming shortened V by 5 bases and J by 3 bases, and 16 bases separated the two germline ends. The CDR3 consists of 14 residues. From germline, CDR1 is DFQATT and CDR2 SNEGSKA (reference sequence). Here the CDR3 DNA reads TGCAGTGCTCCCCGACCCCAGAAGGACTATGGCTACACCTTC. Encoded protein: CSAPRPQKDYGYTF.

The gene calls are TRBV4-1 and TRBJ1-5; perhaps TRBD1 as D (5 bases). Trimming removed 0 bases at V and 6 bases at J, with 12 bases between. The germline CDR1 and CDR2 sequences are MGHRA and YSYEKL. This CDR3 spans 15 amino acids. The CDR3 sequence is CASSQDGGIPQPQHF. The CDR3 DNA reads TGCGCCAGCAGCCAAGACGGGGGGATTCCTCAGCCCCAGCATTTT.

There are many counts of this clonotype. The chain carries TRBV6-5 and TRBJ2-1, with 7 nucleotides matching TRBD1. V lost 11 bases to trimming and J lost 7 bases; unmatched junction nucleotides: 17. Germline V gene data show CDR1 as MNHEY and CDR2 as SVGAGI. This CDR3 is 15 amino acids long. The CDR3 spells CASHRGLAEQNEQFF. The CDR3 DNA reads TGTGCCTCACACAGGGGTCTAGCAGAACAGAATGAGCAGTTCTTC.

The gene calls are TRBV9 and TRBJ2-3, with 7 nucleotides matching TRBD2. V dropped 0 bases and J dropped 2; count of bases not matched to a gene: 6. Germline values: CDR1 SGDLS, CDR2 YYNGEE. The CDR3 loop spans 16 amino acids. The CDR3 here is CASSVEGGSATDTQYF. The CDR3 nucleotides read TGTGCCAGCAGCGTAGAAGGCGGGAGCGCCACAGATACGCAGTATTTT. The whole variable domain, filled in from reference TRBV9 and TRBJ2-3, reads DSGVTQTPKHLITATGQRVTLRCSPRSGDLSVYWYQQSLDQGLQFLIQYYNGEERAKGNILERFSAQQFPDLHSELNLSSLELGDSALYFCASSVEGGSATDTQYFGPGTRLTVL.

This clonotype was counted between two and nine times. The chain carries TRBV12-3 or TRBV12-4 and TRBJ1-6, with D possibly matching TRBD1 (5 bases). Trimming cost V 1 base and J 10 bases, with 11 bases left between them. The length of the CDR3 is 14 residues. The CDR3 bases are TGTGCCAGCAGTTTAGGGCAGGGCGGATCACCCCTCCACTTT. As protein: CASSLGQGGSPLHF.

This clonotype was seen at least ten times. The chain links TRBV6-6 to TRBJ2-3; D is unresolved. Germline V gene data show CDR1 as MNHNY and CDR2 as SVGAGI (reference sequence). V was cut by 6 bases and J by 3 bases, with 25 bases left in between. There are 18 residues in the CDR3. This CDR3 reads CASSPGKASQKGTDTQYF. DNA of the CDR3: TGTGCCAGCAGCCCTGGCAAAGCAAGCCAAAAAGGAACAGATACGCAGTATTTT.

The chain links TRBV7-6 to TRBJ2-7, with D maybe TRBD1 (6 bases). CDR1 is SGHVS and CDR2 is FNYEAQ in the germline V gene. This CDR3 comprises 12 residues. Trimming took off 5 bases at V and 4 bases at J, with 9 bases between the two ends. In nucleotides, the CDR3 is TGTGCCAGCAGCCTCGGACAGTACGAGCAGTACTTC. It encodes CASSLGQYEQYF.

This clonotype appeared many times. The chain uses TRBV5-1 and TRBJ1-5, with 7 positions matching TRBD1. Germline V gene lookup returns CDR1 SGHRS and CDR2 YFSETQ. V lost 0 bases and J lost 7; bases outside the gene matches: 7. The CDR3 runs to 15 residues. The CDR3 region is CASSLAGGAGQPQHF. CDR3 in DNA: TGCGCCAGCAGCTTGGCAGGGGGGGCTGGGCAGCCCCAGCATTTT.

This clonotype was picked up many times. CDR3 nucleotide sequence: TGCGCCAGCAGCTTGGCGGGACATGCGAACACCGGGGAGCTGTTTTTT. This sequence encodes CASSLAGHANTGELFF. V gene TRBV5-1 combines with J gene TRBJ2-2; the D gene is possibly TRBD1 (6 bases). Trimming stripped 0 bases from V and 0 bases from J, with 9 bases between. Germline values: CDR1 SGHRS, CDR2 YFSETQ. The CDR3 consists of 16 residues.

This clonotype was counted at least ten times. The chain recombines TRBV12-3 or TRBV12-4 with TRBJ2-5, with D uncertain. Trimming shortened V by 5 bases and J by 2 bases, and 12 bases separated the two germline ends. The CDR3 is 14 residues long. The CDR3 nucleotides are TGTGCCAGCAGTGTCTCGGGCATGCAAGAGACCCAGTACTTC. Protein: CASSVSGMQETQYF.

The chain has TRBV6-1 and TRBJ1-1; D is possibly TRBD1 (6 bases). V was shortened by 4 bases and J by 1 base, with 10 bases between the two germline ends. The CDR3 is 14 residues long. Germline lookup yields CDR1 MNHNS and CDR2 SASEGT. This chain's CDR3 is CASSATGGNTEAFF. The CDR3 DNA reads as TGTGCCAGCAGTGCGACAGGCGGGAACACTGAAGCTTTCTTT.